This T cell receptor (beta chain) comes out of a study of cytomegalovirus exposure and HLA in healthy donors. The PCR contained 60 Vbeta and 13 Jbeta primers. Only in-frame clones appear in the TCRdb table, and some are missing; sequencing was by immunoSEQ multiplex PCR. This sample has about 200,000 clones, with approximately 79% found just once. Germline V lookup: CDR1 LNHDA, CDR2 SQIVND (reference sequence). Trimming cost V 3 bases and J 1 base, with 7 bases left between them. The CDR3 length is 14 residues. General study results and limits: It was assumed in the presence/absence analyses that sequencing depth was roughly uniform across donors.

This clone came up a few times. What it binds is not known. The same CDR3 arises from other DNA sequences in this sample as well. The sample was PBMCs. The chain employs TRBV19 and TRBJ1-3; D is undetermined. This sequence originates from a girl aged 2-10 years in good health and CMV-seronegative. The CDR3 region has the DNA TGTGCCAGTAGTATGGAGAGATCTGGAAACACCATATATTTT. As protein: CASSMERSGNTIYF.